This entry lists 21 T cell receptor beta chains sequenced from one sample in a study of PD-L1 blockade in urothelial cancer. The table came from immunoSEQ multiplex PCR; TCRdb's copy has only in-frame clones and leaves some out. Counted here are some 120,000 clones, less than 95% occurring once; the ten biggest clones make up approximately 3.8%. As to time point: peripheral blood 6 weeks after treatment start. Here the sequenced sample was PBMCs, taken around atezolizumab (anti-PD-L1) treatment. The source is a man in his 60s with urothelial cancer.

Of note for this clone: Other nucleotide sequences from this sample produce the same CDR3. The V call is TRBV5-4, the J call TRBJ1-1; D unclear. V was cut by 0 bases and J by 1 base, with 10 bases left in between. CDR1 SGHNT and CDR2 YYREEE come from the germline V gene (reference sequence). The CDR3 consists of 15 residues. CDR3 sequence reads: CASSLGSPGNTEAFF. DNA of the CDR3: TGTGCCAGCAGCTTGGGGTCGCCGGGGAACACTGAAGCTTTCTTT. Supplemented by reference TRBV5-4 and TRBJ1-1, the full variable domain reads ETGVTQSPTHLIKTRGQQVTLRCSSQSGHNTVSWYQQALGQGPQFIFQYYREEENGRGNFPPRFSGLQFPNYSSELNVNALELDDSALYLCASSLGSPGNTEAFFGQGTRLTVV.

In DNA, the CDR3 is TGTGCCAGCTCCCAATTAGCACTGGATACGCAGTATTTT. This encodes CASSQLALDTQYF. The V gene is TRBV18, the J gene TRBJ2-3; D ambiguous. There are 13 residues in the CDR3. The germline V gene encodes CDR1 KGHSH and CDR2 LQKENI. The V and J ends lost 6 bases and 6 bases respectively, with 13 bases between them.

This clone has a single count. The chain recombines TRBV9 with TRBJ2-1; 7 bases line up with TRBD1. With V trimmed by 0 bases and J by 4 bases, 4 bases remained unmatched. The CDR3 length is 15 residues. Germline assignment: CDR1 SGDLS and CDR2 YYNGEE. CDR3 bases: TGTGCCAGCAGCGTAGGGGGGACAGAGTACAATGAGCAGTTCTTC. Translating gives CASSVGGTEYNEQFF. The variable domain in full, completed from reference TRBV9 and TRBJ2-1, reads DSGVTQTPKHLITATGQRVTLRCSPRSGDLSVYWYQQSLDQGLQFLIQYYNGEERAKGNILERFSAQQFPDLHSELNLSSLELGDSALYFCASSVGGTEYNEQFFGPGTRLTVL.

V gene TRBV5-4 combines with J gene TRBJ2-2, with 12 bases that match TRBD1. The V segment lost 8 bases and the J segment 4 bases; nucleotides outside the gene matches: 6. Germline lookup yields CDR1 SGHNT and CDR2 YYREEE (reference sequence). The CDR3 is 15 amino acids. The CDR3 here is CASTGQGAVTGELFF. DNA for the CDR3: TGTGCCAGTACGGGACAGGGGGCTGTCACCGGGGAGCTGTTTTTT.

In DNA form, the CDR3 reads TGTGCCAGCTCACCACCCGGGGCTAATGAAAAACTGTTTTTT. Its protein product is CASSPPGANEKLFF. V usage is TRBV18 and J usage is TRBJ1-4; D gene ambiguous. The CDR3 loop spans 14 amino acids. V was clipped by 0 bases and J by 3 bases, with 5 bases between them. Per the germline V gene, CDR1 is KGHSH and CDR2 is LQKENI. The full variable domain, rest sourced from reference TRBV18 and TRBJ1-4, is NAGVMQNPRHLVRRRGQEARLRCSPMKGHSHVYWYRQLPEEGLKFMVYLQKENIIDESGMPKERFSAEFPKEGPSILRIQQVVRGDSAAYFCASSPPGANEKLFFGSGTQLSVL.

The chain carries TRBV5-6 and TRBJ2-3, with TRBD2 identical over 7 bases. The CDR3 runs to 15 residues. V trimming: 3 bases; J trimming: 0 bases; junction bases outside the gene matches: 4. Per the germline V gene, CDR1 is SGHDT and CDR2 is YYEEEE. The CDR3 here is CASSWTSSSTDTQYF. For the CDR3, the DNA is TGTGCCAGCAGCTGGACTAGTTCAAGCACAGATACGCAGTATTTT.

The chain carries TRBV30 and TRBJ2-1; the match to TRBD2 covers 11 bases. With 2 bases clipped from V and 5 bases from J, the junction kept 5 bases outside the gene matches. Per germline, CDR1 GTSNPN and CDR2 SVGIG (reference sequence). The CDR3 loop spans 15 amino acids. CDR3 in amino acids: CAWSLTSGRNNEQFF. The CDR3 DNA is TGTGCCTGGAGTCTAACTAGCGGGAGAAACAATGAGCAGTTCTTC.

The chain uses TRBV4-3 and TRBJ2-2; D call uncertain. The CDR3 has 16 amino acids. V was clipped by 1 base and J by 6 bases, with 15 bases between them. Germline V gene data show CDR1 as LGHNA and CDR2 as YSLEER. The CDR3 reads CASSQGGTVYPGELFF. For the CDR3, the DNA is TGCGCCAGCAGCCAAGGAGGAACGGTGTATCCCGGGGAGCTGTTTTTT.

The rearrangement uses TRBV5-1 and TRBJ1-1; D not certain. Germline values: CDR1 SGHRS, CDR2 YFSETQ. The CDR3 extends over 15 amino acids. Trimming took off 0 bases at V and 4 bases at J, with 13 bases between the two ends. DNA for the CDR3: TGCGCCAGCAGCTTGGCCGCCCGGTCGGGCACTGAAGCTTTCTTT. It encodes CASSLAARSGTEAFF.

This chain uses TRBV5-1 with TRBJ2-2; tentative D call: TRBD2 (7 bases). This CDR3 comprises 14 residues. The V gene lost 2 bases and the J gene lost 5 bases, with 10 bases spanning the gap. Looked up from germline, CDR1 is SGHRS and CDR2 is YFSETQ. CDR3 in amino acids: CASSLQGGTGELFF. The CDR3, as DNA: TGCGCCAGCAGCTTACAGGGAGGGACCGGGGAGCTGTTTTTT. Variable domain in full (rest from reference TRBV5-1 and TRBJ2-2): KAGVTQTPRYLIKTRGQQVTLSCSPISGHRSVSWYQQTPGQGLQFLFEYFSETQRNKGNFPGRFSGRQFSNSRSEMNVSTLELGDSALYLCASSLQGGTGELFFGEGSRLTVL.

The J gene is TRBJ1-5, the V gene TRBV27, with 8 bases lining up with TRBD1. Germline assignment: CDR1 MNHEY and CDR2 SMNVEV (reference sequence). The ends lost 6 bases at V and 3 bases at J; junction bases unmatched: 10. CDR3 length equals 16 residues. The CDR3 spells CASRTTRTGPNQPQHF. The CDR3 nucleotides are TGTGCCAGCAGGACCACTCGGACAGGGCCCAATCAGCCCCAGCATTTT.

The gene calls are TRBV5-1 and TRBJ2-3; TRBD2 agrees at 7 bases. V lost 3 bases, J lost 6 bases, and 4 bases stayed unmatched. Germline V CDR1 and CDR2: SGHRS, YFSETQ. This CDR3 region has 13 residues. The CDR3: CASSWDYYDTQYF. The CDR3 DNA reads TGCGCCAGCAGCTGGGACTACTACGATACGCAGTATTTT.

This clone was recorded once. As DNA, the CDR3 is TGTGCCTGGACGACAGGGTGGAACTATGGCTACACCTTC. Protein sequence: CAWTTGWNYGYTF. This chain joins TRBV30 and TRBJ1-2; TRBD1 matches at 7 bases. This CDR3 is 13 amino acids long. Looked up from germline, CDR1 is GTSNPN and CDR2 is SVGIG (reference sequence). The junction had 4 bases not matched to a gene; V was cut back by 4 bases and J by 2 bases.

The V call is TRBV21-1, the J call TRBJ2-1; the DNA was not used to check the table's D call, TRBD2. TRBV21-1 is a listed pseudogene. CDR3 size: 16 residues. DNA of the CDR3: TGTGCCAGCAGCCCTTGGACTAGCGGGGGCCGGGATGAGCAGTTCTTC. Amino acid sequence: CASSPWTSGGRDEQFF.

This clone was counted only a few times. The CDR3 region is CASSLSAAGSGYTF. CDR3 sequence (DNA): TGCGCCAGCAGCCTCTCGGCGGCCGGGTCGGGCTACACCTTC. The V call is TRBV4-1, the J call TRBJ1-2; D is unresolved. Germline V gives CDR1 MGHRA, CDR2 YSYEKL. This CDR3 comprises 14 residues. V lost 4 bases and J 8 bases, leaving 17 bases between the germline ends.

V usage is TRBV9 and J usage is TRBJ2-3; 9 nucleotides line up with TRBD2. Per germline, CDR1 SGDLS and CDR2 YYNGEE. This CDR3 has 16 residues. J was trimmed by 1 base and V by 6 bases; bases with no gene match: 9. The CDR3 nucleotides are TGTGCCAGCAACCGGGGGGTAGCGGGGGGCACAGATACGCAGTATTTT. Protein sequence: CASNRGVAGGTDTQYF.

This chain joins TRBV6-5 and TRBJ1-2, with TRBD1 as a possible D gene (6 bases). V was trimmed by 10 bases and J by 8 bases, leaving 23 bases between them. Per the germline V gene, CDR1 is MNHEY and CDR2 is SVGAGI. The CDR3 spans 14 residues. The CDR3 spells CATNRPGGARGYTF. Written as DNA, the CDR3 is TGTGCCACCAACAGACCGGGGGGCGCGCGGGGCTACACCTTC.

The chain has TRBV4-2 and TRBJ1-5; no definite D call. Germline V gene data show CDR1 as LGHNA and CDR2 as YNFKEQ. Trimming removed 1 base at V and 4 bases at J, with 5 bases between. The CDR3 loop spans 13 amino acids. In DNA, the CDR3 is TGTGCCAGCAGCCAAGCTCTTAATCAGCCCCAGCATTTT. Translation gives CASSQALNQPQHF.

This clone was found once. V is TRBV7-2 and J is TRBJ2-1; 10 bases are a match to TRBD2. Germline V gene data show CDR1 as SGHTA and CDR2 as FQGNSA. CDR3 length: 16 residues. The ends lost 5 bases at V and 9 bases at J; junction bases unmatched: 13. CDR3 sequence reads: CASSTSATSGDREQFF. The DNA of the CDR3 is TGTGCCAGCAGCACTTCCGCTACTAGCGGGGACCGTGAGCAGTTCTTC. Variable domain in full (rest from reference TRBV7-2 and TRBJ2-1): GAGVSQSPSNKVTEKGKDVELRCDPISGHTALYWYRQSLGQGLEFLIYFQGNSAPDKSGLPSDRFSAERTGGSVSTLTIQRTQQEDSAVYLCASSTSATSGDREQFFGPGTRLTVL.

J is TRBJ1-2 and V is TRBV7-2; D is ambiguous. The germline CDR1 and CDR2 sequences are SGHTA and FQGNSA. The CDR3 length is 12 residues. Between the trimmed V and J ends, which lost 1 base and 5 bases, there was a span of 5 bases. In DNA, the CDR3 is TGTGCCAGCAGCTTAGTCGGGTATGGCTACACCTTC. Translating gives CASSLVGYGYTF. Using reference TRBV7-2 and TRBJ1-2 for the parts outside the CDR3, the full variable domain is GAGVSQSPSNKVTEKGKDVELRCDPISGHTALYWYRQSLGQGLEFLIYFQGNSAPDKSGLPSDRFSAERTGGSVSTLTIQRTQQEDSAVYLCASSLVGYGYTFGSGTRLTVV.

The rearrangement uses TRBV7-3 and TRBJ2-6; 8 positions agree with TRBD1. This CDR3 is 20 amino acids long. Germline V gives CDR1 SGHTA, CDR2 FQGTGA. Trimming cost V 2 bases and J 1 base; bases outside gene matches: 13. In nucleotides, the CDR3 is TGTGCCAGCAGCTTAGAGAACCCCCGACAGGGGATATCTGGGGCCAACGTCCTGACTTTC. Residues: CASSLENPRQGISGANVLTF.